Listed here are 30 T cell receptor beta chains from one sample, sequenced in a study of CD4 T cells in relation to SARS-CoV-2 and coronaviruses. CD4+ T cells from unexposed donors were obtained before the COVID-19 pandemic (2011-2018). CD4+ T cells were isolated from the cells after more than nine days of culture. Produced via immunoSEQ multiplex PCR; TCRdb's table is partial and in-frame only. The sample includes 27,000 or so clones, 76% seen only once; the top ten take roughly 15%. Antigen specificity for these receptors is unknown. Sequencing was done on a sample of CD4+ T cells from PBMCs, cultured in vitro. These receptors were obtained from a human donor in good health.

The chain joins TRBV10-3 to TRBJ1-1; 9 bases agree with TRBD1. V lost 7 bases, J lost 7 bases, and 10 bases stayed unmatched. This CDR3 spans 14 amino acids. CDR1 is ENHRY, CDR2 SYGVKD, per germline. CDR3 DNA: TGTGCCATCACCCCGGGACAGGGCTTTAATGAAGCTTTCTTT. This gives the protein CAITPGQGFNEAFF.

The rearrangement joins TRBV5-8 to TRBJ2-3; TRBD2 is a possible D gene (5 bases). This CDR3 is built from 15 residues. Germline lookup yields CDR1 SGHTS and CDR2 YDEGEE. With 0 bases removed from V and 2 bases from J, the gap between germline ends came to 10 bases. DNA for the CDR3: TGTGCCAGCAGCTTGGTAAGCGGAATCACAGATACGCAGTATTTT. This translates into CASSLVSGITDTQYF.

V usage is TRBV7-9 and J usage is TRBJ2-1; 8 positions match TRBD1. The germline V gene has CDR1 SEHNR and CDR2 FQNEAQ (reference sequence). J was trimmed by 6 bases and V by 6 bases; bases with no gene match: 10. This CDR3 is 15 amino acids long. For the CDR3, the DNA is TGTGCCAGCAGACCAGGACAGGGTAAAGGCAATGAGCAGTTCTTC. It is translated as CASRPGQGKGNEQFF. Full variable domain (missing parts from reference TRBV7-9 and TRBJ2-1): DTGVSQNPRHKITKRGQNVTFRCDPISEHNRLYWYRQTLGQGPEFLTYFQNEAQLEKSRLLSDRFSAERPKGSFSTLEIQRTEQGDSAMYLCASRPGQGKGNEQFFGPGTRLTVL.

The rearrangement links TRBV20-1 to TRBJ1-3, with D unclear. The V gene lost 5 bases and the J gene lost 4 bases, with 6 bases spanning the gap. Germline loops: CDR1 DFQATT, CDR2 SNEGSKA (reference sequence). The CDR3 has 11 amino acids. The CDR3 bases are TGCAGTGCTGATATCGGAAACACCATATATTTT. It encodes CSADIGNTIYF.

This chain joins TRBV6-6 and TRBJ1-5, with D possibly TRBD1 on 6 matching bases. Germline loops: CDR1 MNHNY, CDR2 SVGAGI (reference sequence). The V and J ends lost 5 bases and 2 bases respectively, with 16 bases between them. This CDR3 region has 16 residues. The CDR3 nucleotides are TGTGCCAGCAGTCTCCATACAGGGTCGGGCAATCAGCCCCAGCATTTT. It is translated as CASSLHTGSGNQPQHF.

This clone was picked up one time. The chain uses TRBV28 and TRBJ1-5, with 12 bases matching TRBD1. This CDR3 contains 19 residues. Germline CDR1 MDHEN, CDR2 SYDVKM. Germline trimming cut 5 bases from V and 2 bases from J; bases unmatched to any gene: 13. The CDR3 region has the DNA TGTGCCAGCAGTCCTCCCTCCGGGACAGGGGGCCTTCGCAATCAGCCCCAGCATTTT. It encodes CASSPPSGTGGLRNQPQHF.

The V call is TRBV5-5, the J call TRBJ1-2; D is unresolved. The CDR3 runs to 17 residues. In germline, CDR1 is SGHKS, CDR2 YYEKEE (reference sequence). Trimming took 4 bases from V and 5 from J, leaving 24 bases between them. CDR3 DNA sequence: TGTGCCAGCAGCCAATTGATACAGCAAGTATCAATTTATGGCTACACCTTC. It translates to CASSQLIQQVSIYGYTF.

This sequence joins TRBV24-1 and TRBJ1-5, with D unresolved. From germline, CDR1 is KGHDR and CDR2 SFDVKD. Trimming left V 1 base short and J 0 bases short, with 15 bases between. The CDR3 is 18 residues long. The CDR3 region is CATSDFGHLNHSNQPQHF. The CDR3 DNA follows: TGTGCCACCAGTGATTTCGGGCACTTGAATCATAGCAATCAGCCCCAGCATTTT.

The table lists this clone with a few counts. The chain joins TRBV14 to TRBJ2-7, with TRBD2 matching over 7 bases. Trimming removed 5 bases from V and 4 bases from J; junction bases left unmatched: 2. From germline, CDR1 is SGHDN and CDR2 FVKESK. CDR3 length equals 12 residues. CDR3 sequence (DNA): TGTGCCAGCAGCGCGCGGGGGTACGAGCAGTACTTC. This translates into CASSARGYEQYF.

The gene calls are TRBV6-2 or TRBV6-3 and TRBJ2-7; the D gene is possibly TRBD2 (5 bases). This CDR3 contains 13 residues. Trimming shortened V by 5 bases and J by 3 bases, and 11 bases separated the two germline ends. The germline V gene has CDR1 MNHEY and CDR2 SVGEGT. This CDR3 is CASSGATSYEQYF. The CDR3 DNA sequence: TGTGCCAGCAGTGGTGCTACTAGCTACGAGCAGTACTTC.

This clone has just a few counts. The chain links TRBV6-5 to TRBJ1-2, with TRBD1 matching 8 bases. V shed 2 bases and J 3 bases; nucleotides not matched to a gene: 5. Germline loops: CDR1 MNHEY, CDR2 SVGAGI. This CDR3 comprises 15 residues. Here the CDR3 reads CASSYTGGGYYGYTF. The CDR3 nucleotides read TGTGCCAGCAGTTACACAGGGGGAGGATACTATGGCTACACCTTC.

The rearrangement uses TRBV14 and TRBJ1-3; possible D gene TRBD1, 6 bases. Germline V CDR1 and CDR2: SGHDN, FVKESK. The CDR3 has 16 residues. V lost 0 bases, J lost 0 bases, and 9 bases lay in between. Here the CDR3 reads CASSQDRGLSGNTIYF. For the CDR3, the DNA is TGTGCCAGCAGCCAAGACAGGGGACTCTCTGGAAACACCATATATTTT.

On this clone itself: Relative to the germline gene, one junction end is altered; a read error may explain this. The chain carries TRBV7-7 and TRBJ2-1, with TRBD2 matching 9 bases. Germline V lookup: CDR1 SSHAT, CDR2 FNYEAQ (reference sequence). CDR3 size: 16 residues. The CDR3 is CASSLEGLAGHNEQFF. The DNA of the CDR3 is TGTGCTAGCAGCTTAGAGGGGCTAGCGGGACACAATGAGCAGTTCTTC.

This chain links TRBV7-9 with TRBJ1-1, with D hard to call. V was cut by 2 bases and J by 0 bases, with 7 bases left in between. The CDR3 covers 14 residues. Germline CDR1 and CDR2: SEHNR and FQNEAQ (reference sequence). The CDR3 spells CASSLHSLNTEAFF. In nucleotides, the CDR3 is TGTGCCAGCAGCTTACATTCCCTGAACACTGAAGCTTTCTTT.

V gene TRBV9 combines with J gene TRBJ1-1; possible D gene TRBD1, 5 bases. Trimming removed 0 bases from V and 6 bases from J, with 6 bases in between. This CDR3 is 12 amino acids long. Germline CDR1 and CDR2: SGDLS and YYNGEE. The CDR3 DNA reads TGTGCCAGCAGCGTAGGAGGGGCTGAAGCTTTCTTT. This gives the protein CASSVGGAEAFF. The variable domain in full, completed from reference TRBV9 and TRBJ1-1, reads DSGVTQTPKHLITATGQRVTLRCSPRSGDLSVYWYQQSLDQGLQFLIQYYNGEERAKGNILERFSAQQFPDLHSELNLSSLELGDSALYFCASSVGGAEAFFGQGTRLTVV.

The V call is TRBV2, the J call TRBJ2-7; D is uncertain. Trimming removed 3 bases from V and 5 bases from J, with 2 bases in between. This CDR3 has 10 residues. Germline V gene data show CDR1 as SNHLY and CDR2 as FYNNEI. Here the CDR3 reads CASSEDEQYF. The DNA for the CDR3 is TGTGCCAGCAGTGAGGACGAGCAGTACTTC.

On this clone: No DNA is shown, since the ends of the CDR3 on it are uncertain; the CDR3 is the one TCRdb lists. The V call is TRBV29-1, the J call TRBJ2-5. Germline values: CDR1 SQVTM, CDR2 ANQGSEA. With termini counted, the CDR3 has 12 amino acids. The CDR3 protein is CSVGPGAETQYF.

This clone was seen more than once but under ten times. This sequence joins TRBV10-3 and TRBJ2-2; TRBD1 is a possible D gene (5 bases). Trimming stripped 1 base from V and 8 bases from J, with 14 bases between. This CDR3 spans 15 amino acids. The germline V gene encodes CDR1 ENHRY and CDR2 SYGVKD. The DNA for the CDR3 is TGTGCCATCAGTGAGTTGAGCCAGGGTACAGGGGAGCTGTTTTTT. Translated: CAISELSQGTGELFF.

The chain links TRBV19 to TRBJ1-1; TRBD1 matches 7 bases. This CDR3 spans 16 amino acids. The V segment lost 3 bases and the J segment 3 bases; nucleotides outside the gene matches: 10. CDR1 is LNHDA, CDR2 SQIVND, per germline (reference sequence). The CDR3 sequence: CASSISPGTVHTEAFF. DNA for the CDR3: TGTGCCAGTAGTATTTCTCCCGGGACAGTACACACTGAAGCTTTCTTT.

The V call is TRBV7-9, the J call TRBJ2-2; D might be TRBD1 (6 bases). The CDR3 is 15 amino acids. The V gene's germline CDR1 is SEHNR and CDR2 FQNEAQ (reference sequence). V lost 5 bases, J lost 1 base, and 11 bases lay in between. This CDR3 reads CASSTSRGNTGELFF. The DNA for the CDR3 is TGTGCCAGCAGCACATCCAGGGGGAACACCGGGGAGCTGTTTTTT.

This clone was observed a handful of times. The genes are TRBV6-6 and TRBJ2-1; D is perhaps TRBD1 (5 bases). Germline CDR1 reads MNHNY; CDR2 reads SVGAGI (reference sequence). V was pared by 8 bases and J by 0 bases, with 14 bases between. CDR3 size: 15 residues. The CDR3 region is CASRTQGSSYNEQFF. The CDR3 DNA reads TGTGCCAGCCGCACTCAGGGCAGCTCCTACAATGAGCAGTTCTTC.

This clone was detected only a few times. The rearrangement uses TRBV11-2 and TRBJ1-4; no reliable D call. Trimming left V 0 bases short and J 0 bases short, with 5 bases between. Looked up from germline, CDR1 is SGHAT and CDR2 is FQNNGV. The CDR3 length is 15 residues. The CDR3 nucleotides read TGTGCCAGCAGCTTAGACGGGGCAACTAATGAAAAACTGTTTTTT. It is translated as CASSLDGATNEKLFF.

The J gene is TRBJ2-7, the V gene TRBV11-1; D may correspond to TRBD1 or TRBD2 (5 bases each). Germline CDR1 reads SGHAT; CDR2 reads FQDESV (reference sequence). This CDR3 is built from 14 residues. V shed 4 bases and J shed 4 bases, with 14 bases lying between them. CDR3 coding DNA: TGTGCCAGCAGCTCACTAGGGGTCCAGTACGAGCAGTACTTC. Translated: CASSSLGVQYEQYF. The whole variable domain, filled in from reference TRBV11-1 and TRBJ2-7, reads EAEVAQSPRYKITEKSQAVAFWCDPISGHATLYWYRQILGQGPELLVQFQDESVVDDSQLPKDRFSAERLKGVDSTLKIQPAELGDSAMYLCASSSLGVQYEQYFGPGTRLTVT.

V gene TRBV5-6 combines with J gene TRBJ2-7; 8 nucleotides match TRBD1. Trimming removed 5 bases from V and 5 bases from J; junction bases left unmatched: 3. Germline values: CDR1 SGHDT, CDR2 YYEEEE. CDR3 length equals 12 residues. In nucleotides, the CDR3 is TGTGCCAGCAGTACGGACAGGGACGAGCAGTACTTC. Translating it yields CASSTDRDEQYF.

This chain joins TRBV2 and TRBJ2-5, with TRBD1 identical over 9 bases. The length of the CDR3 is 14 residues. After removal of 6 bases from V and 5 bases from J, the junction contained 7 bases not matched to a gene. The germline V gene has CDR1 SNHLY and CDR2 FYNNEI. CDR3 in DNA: TGTGCCAGCAGCCCGGACAGGGGAAGGGAGACCCAGTACTTC. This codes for CASSPDRGRETQYF.

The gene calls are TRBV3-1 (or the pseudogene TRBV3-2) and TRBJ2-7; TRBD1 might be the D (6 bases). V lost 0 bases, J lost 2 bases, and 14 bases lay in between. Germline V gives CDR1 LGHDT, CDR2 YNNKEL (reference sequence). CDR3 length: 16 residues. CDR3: CASSQDWSDRPYEQYF. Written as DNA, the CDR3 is TGTGCCAGCAGCCAAGATTGGTCCGACAGGCCCTACGAGCAGTACTTC.

CDR3 protein: CASSLSSRTSPLHF. The DNA for the CDR3 is TGTGCCAGCAGCTTGTCCTCCAGGACGTCACCCCTCCACTTT. This rearrangement joins TRBV5-6 to TRBJ1-6, with D uncertain. V shed 1 base and J shed 10 bases, with 12 bases lying between them. Germline values: CDR1 SGHDT, CDR2 YYEEEE. The CDR3 consists of 14 residues.

CDR3 loop: CASLQGPNQPQHF. The CDR3 region has the DNA TGTGCCAGCCTGCAGGGTCCAAATCAGCCCCAGCATTTT. This rearrangement joins TRBV5-8 to TRBJ1-5; possible D gene TRBD1, 5 bases. The CDR3 extends over 13 amino acids. The V end was cut by 7 bases, the J end by 4 bases, with 12 bases between. Germline values: CDR1 SGHTS, CDR2 YDEGEE.

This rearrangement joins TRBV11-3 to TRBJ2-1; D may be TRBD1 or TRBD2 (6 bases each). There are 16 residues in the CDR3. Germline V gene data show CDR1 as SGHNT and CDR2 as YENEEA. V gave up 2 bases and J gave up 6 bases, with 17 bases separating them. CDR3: CASSLSSSGGGNEQFF. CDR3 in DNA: TGTGCCAGCAGCTTATCCTCAAGTGGAGGGGGCAATGAGCAGTTCTTC.

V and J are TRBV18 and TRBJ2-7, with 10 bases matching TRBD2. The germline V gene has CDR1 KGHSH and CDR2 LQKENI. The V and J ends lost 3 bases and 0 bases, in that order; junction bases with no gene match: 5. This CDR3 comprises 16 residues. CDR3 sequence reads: CASSPFTSGDSYEQYF. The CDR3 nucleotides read TGTGCCAGCTCACCGTTTACTAGCGGGGACTCCTACGAGCAGTACTTC.